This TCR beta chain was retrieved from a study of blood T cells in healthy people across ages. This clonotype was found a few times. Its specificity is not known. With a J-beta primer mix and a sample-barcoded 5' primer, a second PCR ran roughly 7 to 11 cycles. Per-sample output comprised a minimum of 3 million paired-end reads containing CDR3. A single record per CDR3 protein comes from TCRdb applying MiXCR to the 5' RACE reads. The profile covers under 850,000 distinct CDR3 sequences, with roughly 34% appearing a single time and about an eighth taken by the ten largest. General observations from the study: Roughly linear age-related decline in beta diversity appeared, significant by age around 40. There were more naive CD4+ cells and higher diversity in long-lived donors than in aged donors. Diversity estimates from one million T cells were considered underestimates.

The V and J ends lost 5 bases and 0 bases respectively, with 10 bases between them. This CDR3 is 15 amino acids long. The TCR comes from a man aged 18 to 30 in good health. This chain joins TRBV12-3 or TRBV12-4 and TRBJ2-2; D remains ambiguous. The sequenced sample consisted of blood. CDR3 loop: CASSRAVTNTGELFF. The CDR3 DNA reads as TGTGCCAGCAGTCGGGCGGTGACGAACACCGGGGAGCTGTTTTTT.